What follows are 28 T cell receptor beta chains derived from one specimen sequenced in a study of neurological immune-mediated disorders. Each CDR3 protein is one row after TCRdb ran MiXCR on the 5' RACE reads. This sample yields tens of thousands of distinct CDR3 sequences, of which about 6.3% are seen a single time; about 0.5% belongs to the top ten. Sample: CD4+ T cells from blood. These receptors all stem from a woman between 40 and 50 years old in good health.

At least ten counts were recorded for this clonotype. The rearrangement joins TRBV7-2 to TRBJ1-3; 7 bases are a match to TRBD1. This CDR3 has 13 residues. Germline trimming cut 3 bases from V and 9 bases from J; bases unmatched to any gene: 5. CDR1 and CDR2 from the germline V gene are SGHTA and FQGNSA. The DNA of the CDR3 is TGTGCCAGCAGCTTCAGACAGGGCACCACCATATATTTT. Translation: CASSFRQGTTIYF.

This clonotype was seen at least ten times. The chain is built from TRBV5-1 and TRBJ1-1, with D possibly TRBD1 on 5 matching bases. The CDR3 sequence is 14 residues long. CDR1 and CDR2 from the germline V gene are SGHRS and YFSETQ. Trimming removed 1 base at V and 4 bases at J, with 11 bases between. CDR3 amino acids: CASSLWDPGTEAFF. CDR3 nucleotide sequence: TGCGCCAGCAGCTTGTGGGACCCGGGCACTGAAGCTTTCTTT.

This clonotype was counted ten times or more. The chain combines TRBV5-1 with TRBJ1-4; 9 bases fit TRBD1. Germline CDR1 SGHRS, CDR2 YFSETQ. Trimming removed 0 bases from V and 8 bases from J; junction bases left unmatched: 8. This CDR3 is built from 16 residues. CDR3 in amino acids: CASSLESGTGREKLFF. The CDR3 region has the DNA TGCGCCAGCAGCTTGGAGTCTGGGACAGGGAGGGAAAAACTGTTTTTT.

This clonotype was recorded many times. This chain uses TRBV28 with TRBJ2-5; 15 nucleotides agree with TRBD2. Trimming at V came to 4 bases and at J to 5 bases, leaving 11 bases not matched to a gene. Germline lookup yields CDR1 MDHEN and CDR2 SYDVKM. The CDR3 has 18 residues. In nucleotides, the CDR3 is TGTGCCAGCAGTTCTCCGGGACTAGCGGGAGGTGGTGTGGAGACCCAGTACTTC. Protein: CASSSPGLAGGGVETQYF.

The CDR3 DNA is TGCGCCAGCTCCGATCCCTCAGGGGGCGCTGGGGCCAACGTCCTGACTTTC. The encoded protein is CASSDPSGGAGANVLTF. The chain employs TRBV5-1 and TRBJ2-6, with 8 bases fitting TRBD1. Germline assignment: CDR1 SGHRS and CDR2 YFSETQ. V shed 7 bases and J 2 bases; nucleotides not matched to a gene: 11. The CDR3 sequence is 17 residues long.

The rearrangement uses TRBV24-1 and TRBJ1-2; 9 bases align to TRBD1. CDR3 size: 14 residues. Germline V gene sequence: CDR1 KGHDR, CDR2 SFDVKD. CDR3 loop: CSTSERTGEYGYTF. For the CDR3, the DNA is TGTTCAACCAGTGAACGGACAGGGGAATATGGCTACACCTTC.

In its sample, this clonotype was seen many times. This chain joins TRBV27 and TRBJ2-1, with a weak D call TRBD1 (8 bases). Trimming removed 2 bases from V and 9 bases from J, with 17 bases in between. CDR1 is MNHEY, CDR2 SMNVEV, per germline (reference sequence). The CDR3 is 15 amino acids. This CDR3 is CASSLTEQGGGEQFF. The CDR3 DNA is TGTGCCAGCAGTTTAACCGAACAGGGGGGGGGTGAGCAGTTCTTC.

This clonotype was seen ten or more times. Mismatch with germline at one junction end may stem from a read error. V gene TRBV5-1 combines with J gene TRBJ2-3, with D possibly matching TRBD2 (6 bases). Germline V gene lookup returns CDR1 SGHRS and CDR2 YFSETQ. This CDR3 region has 15 residues. CDR3 DNA sequence: TGCGCCAGCCGCTTTGCGGGAAGAAGCACAGATACGCAGTATTTT. Its protein product is CASRFAGRSTDTQYF.

The chain employs TRBV28 and TRBJ2-1; D is unclear. This CDR3 has 15 amino acids. Germline lookup yields CDR1 MDHEN and CDR2 SYDVKM. V was cut by 4 bases and J by 0 bases, with 10 bases left in between. In DNA form, the CDR3 reads TGTGCCAGCAGTTATCTGGACCACTCCTACAATGAGCAGTTCTTC. As protein: CASSYLDHSYNEQFF.

This clonotype was seen many times. This chain uses TRBV10-3 with TRBJ2-1, with 15 nucleotides matching TRBD2. The V segment lost 6 bases and the J segment 0 bases; nucleotides outside the gene matches: 6. The CDR3 extends over 18 amino acids. Germline V lookup: CDR1 ENHRY, CDR2 SYGVKD. The CDR3 protein is CAISGLAGGKSSYNEQFF. The CDR3, as DNA: TGTGCCATCAGCGGACTAGCGGGAGGGAAGAGCTCCTACAATGAGCAGTTCTTC.

Ten or more counts support this clonotype. This chain links TRBV4-2 with TRBJ2-3; TRBD2 aligns across 13 bases. Germline CDR1 reads LGHNA; CDR2 reads YNFKEQ. Unmatched junction bases numbered 8, after V lost 0 bases and J lost 5 bases. The CDR3 contains 18 residues. The CDR3 is CASSQDGGTSGIGDTQYF. For the CDR3, the DNA is TGTGCCAGCAGCCAAGACGGTGGGACTAGCGGGATCGGAGATACGCAGTATTTT.

In its sample, this clonotype was seen many times. V is TRBV5-5 and J is TRBJ2-1, with TRBD1 matching 8 bases. V shed 6 bases, J shed 5 bases, and the junction held 10 bases outside the gene matches. This CDR3 contains 15 residues. Germline V gene sequence: CDR1 SGHKS, CDR2 YYEKEE (reference sequence). Written as DNA, the CDR3 is TGTGCCAGCAACATCCAGGGGGCGCCCGACAATGAGCAGTTCTTC. The encoded protein is CASNIQGAPDNEQFF.

In this sample, this clonotype turned up many times. The chain is built from TRBV7-6 and TRBJ2-1; weak D call: TRBD2 (7 bases). This CDR3 comprises 14 residues. With 6 bases removed from V and 8 bases from J, the gap between germline ends came to 17 bases. Germline assignment: CDR1 SGHVS and CDR2 FNYEAQ. CDR3 loop: CASRQGGGNDEQFF. CDR3 DNA sequence: TGTGCCAGCAGGCAAGGGGGAGGGAACGATGAGCAGTTCTTC.

This clonotype turned up a few times. The rearrangement joins TRBV3-1 to TRBJ2-7, with unresolved D. Looked up from germline, CDR1 is LGHDT and CDR2 is YNNKEL (reference sequence). Between the trimmed V and J ends, which lost 7 bases and 6 bases, there was a span of 7 bases. CDR3 length equals 10 residues. CDR3: CASTKAEQYF. The CDR3 DNA is TGTGCCAGCACCAAGGCCGAGCAGTACTTC.

Many counts were recorded for this clonotype. As DNA, the CDR3 is TGTGCCAGCAGCGAGGAGGCAGGCTCCTACGAGCAGTACTTC. It specifies CASSEEAGSYEQYF. The chain uses TRBV9 and TRBJ2-7; possible D gene TRBD2, 5 bases. V lost 3 bases and J lost 0, with 10 bases in between. CDR1 SGDLS and CDR2 YYNGEE come from the germline V gene. This CDR3 comprises 14 residues. Using reference TRBV9 and TRBJ2-7 for the parts outside the CDR3, the full variable domain is DSGVTQTPKHLITATGQRVTLRCSPRSGDLSVYWYQQSLDQGLQFLIQYYNGEERAKGNILERFSAQQFPDLHSELNLSSLELGDSALYFCASSEEAGSYEQYFGPGTRLTVT.

This clonotype was seen many times. This chain links TRBV20-1 with TRBJ2-5; D tentatively reads TRBD1 or TRBD2 (5 bases each). This CDR3 spans 15 amino acids. Germline assignment: CDR1 DFQATT and CDR2 SNEGSKA (reference sequence). The V gene lost 5 bases and the J gene lost 1 base, with 17 bases spanning the gap. The CDR3 bases are TGCAGTGCTGAAGACAGCGGACGCCTCCAAGAGACCCAGTACTTC. This sequence encodes CSAEDSGRLQETQYF.

This clonotype occurred a few times. This chain joins TRBV6-1 and TRBJ2-6; 8 bases agree with TRBD1. The CDR3 is 19 residues long. CDR1 is MNHNS and CDR2 is SASEGT in the germline V gene. Losses at the gene ends were 8 bases for V and 4 bases for J; bases not matched to a gene: 19. CDR3 coding DNA: TGTGCCAGCCTACAACCCCCGGGACAGGTATCTTCGGGGGCCAACGTCCTGACTTTC. Its protein is CASLQPPGQVSSGANVLTF.

The V gene is TRBV11-3, the J gene TRBJ2-3; the D gene is possibly TRBD2 (6 bases). The CDR3 sequence is 13 residues long. V was trimmed by 6 bases and J by 4 bases, leaving 11 bases between them. Germline V gives CDR1 SGHNT, CDR2 YENEEA. The CDR3 region is CASSSRLADTQYF. As DNA, the CDR3 is TGTGCCAGCAGTTCCCGACTAGCAGATACGCAGTATTTT. The full variable domain, completed using reference TRBV11-3 and TRBJ2-3, is EAGVVQSPRYKIIEKKQPVAFWCNPISGHNTLYWYLQNLGQGPELLIRYENEEAVDDSQLPKDRFSAERLKGVDSTLKIQPAELGDSAVYLCASSSRLADTQYFGPGTRLTVL.

The sample holds many counts of this clonotype. CDR3 in amino acids: CSARDPNRNEQFF. The CDR3 DNA is TGCAGTGCTAGGGACCCTAACCGCAATGAGCAGTTCTTC. V usage is TRBV20-1 and J usage is TRBJ2-1; no clear D. CDR1 and CDR2 (germline): DFQATT, SNEGSKA (reference sequence). Trimming stripped 3 bases from V and 6 bases from J, with 12 bases between. This CDR3 contains 13 residues.

The J gene is TRBJ2-1, the V gene TRBV10-1, with 8 bases matching TRBD2. Germline CDR1 is WNHNN and CDR2 is SYGVQD (reference sequence). CDR3 length equals 14 residues. Trimming removed 3 bases from V and 7 bases from J; junction bases left unmatched: 5. The CDR3 nucleotides read TGCGCCAGCAGTGAACTAGAGCGGGGGAATGAGCAGTTCTTC. Translating it yields CASSELERGNEQFF.

This clonotype was recorded many times. The chain employs TRBV6-2 or TRBV6-3 and TRBJ2-1; TRBD1 agrees at 8 bases. The CDR3 extends over 17 amino acids. Unmatched junction bases numbered 8, after V lost 0 bases and J lost 4 bases. The germline CDR1 and CDR2 sequences are MNHEY and SVGEGT. The CDR3 spells CASSYSVGDRWYNEQFF. In DNA form, the CDR3 reads TGTGCCAGCAGTTACTCGGTTGGGGACAGGTGGTACAATGAGCAGTTCTTC.

This clonotype was recorded many times. The chain recombines TRBV20-1 with TRBJ2-7, with D tentatively TRBD1 or TRBD2 (5 bases each). Germline CDR1 and CDR2: DFQATT and SNEGSKA (reference sequence). The CDR3 sequence is 13 residues long. V shed 3 bases and J shed 6 bases, with 15 bases lying between them. The CDR3 here is CSARVTGTGEQYF. CDR3 DNA: TGCAGTGCTAGGGTTACCGGGACCGGCGAGCAGTACTTC.

The chain recombines TRBV7-9 with TRBJ2-2; D could derive from TRBD1 or TRBD2 (5 bases each). V lost 5 bases and J lost 10, with 20 bases in between. The V gene's germline CDR1 is SEHNR and CDR2 FQNEAQ (reference sequence). The CDR3 loop spans 15 amino acids. The CDR3 coding sequence is TGTGCCAGCAGCGCGACCGGGACCCCGAGGGAGGAGCTGTTTTTT. Encoded protein: CASSATGTPREELFF.

The sample holds many counts of this clonotype. J is TRBJ2-1 and V is TRBV3-1, with 7 bases that match TRBD1. Germline V gene lookup returns CDR1 LGHDT and CDR2 YNNKEL (reference sequence). Trimming removed 6 bases from V and 2 bases from J; junction bases left unmatched: 7. There are 15 residues in the CDR3. The CDR3 protein is CASRTTGSTYNEQFF. The CDR3 region has the DNA TGTGCCAGCAGGACGACAGGGTCGACCTACAATGAGCAGTTCTTC.

This clonotype was seen many times. The CDR3 DNA reads TGCAGCGAGCGGACCGTGAACACTGAAGCTTTCTTT. It translates to CSERTVNTEAFF. This chain uses TRBV29-1 with TRBJ1-1, with D uncertain. CDR1 and CDR2 (germline): SQVTM, ANQGSEA. This CDR3 has 12 residues. V was trimmed by 7 bases and J by 0 bases, leaving 9 bases between them.

The table lists this clonotype with many counts. The J gene is TRBJ1-1, the V gene TRBV5-1; D unresolved. This CDR3 spans 14 amino acids. CDR1 and CDR2 (germline): SGHRS, YFSETQ. The V and J ends lost 1 base and 0 bases respectively, with 7 bases between them. The CDR3 sequence: CASSLNVMNTEAFF. DNA of the CDR3: TGCGCCAGCAGCTTGAACGTCATGAACACTGAAGCTTTCTTT.

This clonotype was observed many times. The chain joins TRBV7-2 to TRBJ1-4, with 9 bases fitting TRBD1. Germline V gene lookup returns CDR1 SGHTA and CDR2 FQGNSA. The CDR3 runs to 16 residues. V was clipped by 4 bases and J by 8 bases; unmatched bases: 11. The DNA for the CDR3 is TGTGCCAGCAGCTCACCGGGACAGGGAAGAGGAGAAAAACTGTTTTTT. This sequence encodes CASSSPGQGRGEKLFF.

This clonotype came up many times. V usage is TRBV7-2 and J usage is TRBJ2-7; TRBD2 matches 8 bases. Germline assignment: CDR1 SGHTA and CDR2 FQGNSA. The CDR3 totals 17 residues. Unmatched junction bases numbered 18, after V lost 7 bases and J lost 4 bases. This CDR3 reads CASTIRGGGTSTYEQYF. The CDR3 DNA reads as TGTGCCAGCACCATCCGGGGGGGCGGGACCTCCACTTACGAGCAGTACTTC. The full variable domain, rest sourced from reference TRBV7-2 and TRBJ2-7, is GAGVSQSPSNKVTEKGKDVELRCDPISGHTALYWYRQSLGQGLEFLIYFQGNSAPDKSGLPSDRFSAERTGGSVSTLTIQRTQQEDSAVYLCASTIRGGGTSTYEQYFGPGTRLTVT.